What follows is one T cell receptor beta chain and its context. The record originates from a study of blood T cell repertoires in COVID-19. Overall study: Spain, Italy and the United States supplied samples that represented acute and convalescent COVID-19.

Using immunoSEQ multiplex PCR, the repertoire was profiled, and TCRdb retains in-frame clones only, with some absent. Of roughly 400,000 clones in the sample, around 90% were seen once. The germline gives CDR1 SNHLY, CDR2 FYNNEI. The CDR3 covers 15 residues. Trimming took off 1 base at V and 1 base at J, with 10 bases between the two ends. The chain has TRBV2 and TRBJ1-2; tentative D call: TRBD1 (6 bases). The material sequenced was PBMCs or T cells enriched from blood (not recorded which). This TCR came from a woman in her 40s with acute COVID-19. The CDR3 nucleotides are TGTGCCAGCAGTGAAGGGGACACACTTAACTATGGCTACACCTTC. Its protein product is CASSEGDTLNYGYTF.